This T cell receptor beta chain appears in the sequencing data of a study of PD-L1 blockade in urothelial cancer. Study details: Blood was subjected to analysis at 3 weeks (second dose) and 6 weeks following treatment start.

The time point denotes: pretreatment peripheral blood. Method: immunoSEQ multiplex PCR; TCRdb's copy keeps in-frame clones and lacks some. The sample records just under 50,000 clones, around 80% being singletons. The CDR3 consists of 15 residues. The V gene's germline CDR1 is SGHVS and CDR2 FQNEAQ. V was shortened by 2 bases and J by 6 bases, with 16 bases between the two germline ends. The sample was PBMCs, taken around atezolizumab (anti-PD-L1) treatment. The TCR comes from a man in his 70s with urothelial cancer. The chain recombines TRBV7-8 with TRBJ1-1, with D unclear. The CDR3 is CASSLNEGRRPEAFF. CDR3 bases: TGTGCCAGCAGCTTAAATGAGGGCCGCAGGCCTGAAGCTTTCTTT.